This is a list of T cell receptor beta chains from one sample in a study of T-cell reconstitution after alpha-beta-depleted transplantation in children. TCRdb independently ran MiXCR on the PCR reads; one entry per CDR3 protein. Here the sample spans fewer than 550,000 distinct CDR3 sequences, roughly 10% being singletons. Material: PBMCs, mostly from graft donor cells, obtained 180 days after TCRalphabeta/CD19-depleted stem cell transplant. The receptors stem from a female patient aged 2-10 years who had a stem cell transplant for aplastic anemia, so the T cells may come from the graft donor. The CDR3 runs from the conserved cysteine through the conserved F or W. D genes are given only for firm matches. The size field is filled for only some rows; it gives once, few, many or a size class.

v_call	cdr3_length	clone_size	j_call	d_call	cdr3_nt	cdr3_aa
TRBV20-1	16	.	TRBJ2-2	.	TGCAGTGCTCCCTCCCTGACAGGCTTGAACACCGGGGAGCTGTTTTTT	CSAPSLTGLNTGELFF
TRBV5-1	16	.	TRBJ2-2	TRBD1	TGCGCCAGCGGATGGAAGACAGGGTGGGACACCGGGGAGCTGTTTTTT	CASGWKTGWDTGELFF
TRBV10-3	11	few	TRBJ2-7	.	TGTGCCATCGGGGCAAACGACGAGCAGTACTTC	CAIGANDEQYF
TRBV28	14	.	TRBJ1-6	TRBD1	TGTGCCAGCAGTCGGACAGGGAAGAATTCACCCCTCCACTTT	CASSRTGKNSPLHF
TRBV29-1	13	many	TRBJ2-7	.	TGCAGCGTTGTGTTTAGCGGTCCCTACGAGCAGTACTTC	CSVVFSGPYEQYF
TRBV5-1	13	.	TRBJ2-5	.	TGCGCCAGCAGCTCCTCCGGGGTCGAGACCCAGTACTTC	CASSSSGVETQYF
TRBV20-1	11	.	TRBJ1-3	.	TGCAGTGCTGTCCGGGGAAACACCATATATTTT	CSAVRGNTIYF
TRBV28	14	many	TRBJ2-1	.	TGTGCCAGCAGTTTACCTTTGGGCGGCAATGAGCAGTTCTTC	CASSLPLGGNEQFF
TRBV7-2	16	.	TRBJ2-7	TRBD2	TGTGCCAGCAGCTCCCGGACTAGCGGGAGAGGTTACGAGCAGTACTTC	CASSSRTSGRGYEQYF
TRBV7-2	15	few	TRBJ1-1	TRBD1	TGTGCCAGCAGTAAACAGGGGTCGTTAAGCACTGAAGCTTTCTTT	CASSKQGSLSTEAFF
TRBV2	15	.	TRBJ2-7	.	TGTGCCAGCAGCGGTCTCGGGACCGCTTCCTACGAGCAGTACTTC	CASSGLGTASYEQYF
TRBV27	14	many	TRBJ2-7	TRBD2	TGTGCCAGCAGTTTTGGGACTAGCGGCTACGAGCAGTACTTC	CASSFGTSGYEQYF
TRBV12-3/TRBV12-4	16	many	TRBJ2-2	TRBD1	TGTGCCACTAAACGCTTCGGGACAGTATCCACCGGGGAGCTGTTTTTT	CATKRFGTVSTGELFF
TRBV4-3	15	.	TRBJ2-2	.	TGCGCCAGCAGCCAAGATAGCGTTAACACCGGGGAGCTGTTTTTT	CASSQDSVNTGELFF
TRBV24-1	13	.	TRBJ2-1	.	TGTGCCACCAGTGATTTACCCAGCAATGAGCAGTTCTTC	CATSDLPSNEQFF
TRBV25-1	17	.	TRBJ2-4	TRBD1	TGTGCCAGCAGTGAGGCCGGGACAGGGGTGGCCAAAAACATTCAGTACTTC	CASSEAGTGVAKNIQYF
TRBV12-3/TRBV12-4	16	.	TRBJ2-2	TRBD2	TGTGCCAGCAGTCCCGGGACTAGTTTGAACACCGGGGAGCTGTTTTTT	CASSPGTSLNTGELFF